Listed below are T cell receptor beta chains from one sample, sequenced in a study of molecular identifiers for immune sequencing clone quantification. One entry per CDR3 protein results from TCRdb running MiXCR on the PCR reads. The table has fewer than 350,000 distinct CDR3 sequences, roughly a quarter seen once. The specimen sequenced was naive CD8+ T cells from blood, with Jurkat cell RNA spiked in. Receptors originate from a human donor in good health. Some libraries in this study had Jurkat cell RNA spiked in. Both conserved end residues are part of each CDR3. The order of the fields is clone size, J gene, CDR3 length, D gene, V gene, CDR3 protein, CDR3 DNA. D genes are given only for firm matches. Only some rows state a clone size, as once, few, many or a class for expanded clones.

many TRBJ2-5 15 - TRBV4-3 CASSHSTAYQETQYF TGCGCCAGCAGCCATAGCACAGCGTACCAAGAGACCCAGTACTTC
- TRBJ2-2 18 TRBD2 TRBV27 CASSPQLLAGVHTGELFF TGTGCCAGCAGTCCACAGCTACTAGCGGGAGTACACACCGGGGAGCTGTTTTTT
- TRBJ1-2 15 - TRBV28 CASSLAPGGAYGYTF TGTGCCAGCAGTTTAGCCCCGGGGGGGGCCTATGGCTACACCTTC
few TRBJ2-3 15 TRBD2 TRBV7-2 CASNLGAGEEDTQYF TGTGCCAGCAACTTGGGAGCGGGAGAGGAAGATACGCAGTATTTT
many TRBJ2-1 14 TRBD1 TRBV5-6 CASSWDRGIDEQFF TGTGCCAGCAGCTGGGACAGGGGAATCGATGAGCAGTTCTTC
many TRBJ1-5 17 - TRBV4-1 CASSQDRAGMGNQPQHF TGCGCCAGCAGCCAAGATCGAGCAGGGATGGGCAATCAGCCCCAGCATTTT
- TRBJ2-5 15 - TRBV21-1 CASSKALKSQETQYF TGTGCCAGCAGCAAAGCGCTTAAGTCACAAGAGACCCAGTACTTC
- TRBJ2-5 14 - TRBV11-1 CASSFRDFQETQYF TGTGCCAGCAGCTTCCGAGACTTTCAAGAGACCCAGTACTTC
- TRBJ1-5 18 - TRBV6-2/TRBV6-3 CASSYTTTGVTFIQPQHF TGTGCCAGCAGTTACACCACAACAGGAGTCACCTTCATTCAGCCCCAGCATTTT
many TRBJ1-6 16 TRBD1 TRBV9 CASSGYDRDSNSPLHF TGTGCCAGCAGCGGTTATGACCGGGACAGCAATTCACCCCTCCACTTT
- TRBJ2-1 15 TRBD1 TRBV6-2/TRBV6-3 CASSTRDRGSNEQFF TGTGCCAGCAGTACCCGGGACAGGGGGTCGAATGAGCAGTTCTTC
many TRBJ2-3 15 TRBD1 TRBV5-5 CASSYPTGEKDTQYF TGTGCCAGCAGCTACCCGACAGGGGAAAAAGATACGCAGTATTTT
few TRBJ1-2 13 TRBD1 TRBV9 CASSAGQVYGYTF TGTGCCAGCAGCGCCGGACAGGTTTATGGCTACACCTTC
few TRBJ1-5 15 TRBD1 TRBV7-9 CASSLGRGGGQPQHF TGTGCCAGCAGCTTAGGTCGAGGGGGCGGTCAGCCCCAGCATTTT
few TRBJ2-1 17 - TRBV7-9 CASSHPKGSRPYNEQFF TGTGCCAGCAGCCACCCGAAGGGAAGCCGTCCCTACAATGAGCAGTTCTTC
many TRBJ1-5 16 - TRBV6-1 CASSTGGLLSNQPQHF TGTGCCAGCAGTACCGGGGGACTTCTTAGCAATCAGCCCCAGCATTTT
few TRBJ2-7 16 TRBD2 TRBV11-2 CASSKTGTSDLYEQYF TGTGCCAGCAGCAAAACCGGGACTAGCGACCTATACGAGCAGTACTTC
many TRBJ1-1 14 - TRBV28 CASSRTGENTEAFF TGTGCCAGCAGTAGAACAGGAGAGAACACTGAAGCTTTCTTT
few TRBJ1-5 13 - TRBV12-3/TRBV12-4 CASRFEENQPQHF TGTGCCAGCAGGTTCGAAGAAAATCAGCCCCAGCATTTT
- TRBJ2-7 17 - TRBV5-3 CASSPSTGTGGAYEQYF TGTGCCAGCAGCCCCAGCACCGGGACTGGCGGGGCTTACGAGCAGTACTTC
- TRBJ2-3 15 TRBD2 TRBV28 CASNKERETTDTQYF TGTGCCAGCAATAAGGAGCGGGAGACCACAGATACGCAGTATTTT
many TRBJ2-1 13 - TRBV30 CAWTSFSYNEQFF TGTGCCTGGACCTCATTTTCCTACAATGAGCAGTTCTTC
many TRBJ1-2 12 - TRBV12-3/TRBV12-4 CASSGQNYGYTF TGTGCCAGCAGTGGGCAGAACTATGGCTACACCTTC
many TRBJ2-7 12 - TRBV19 CASSTLANEQYF TGTGCCAGTAGCACGCTTGCGAACGAGCAGTACTTC
few TRBJ2-1 13 - TRBV24-1 CATSDWEYNEQFF TGTGCCACCAGTGATTGGGAGTACAATGAGCAGTTCTTC
few TRBJ2-5 16 - TRBV27 CASSLNLWSLEETQYF TGTGCCAGCAGTTTAAACCTTTGGTCCCTCGAGGAGACCCAGTACTTC
- TRBJ1-1 13 - TRBV11-2 CASSPPNHLEAFF TGTGCCAGCAGCCCCCCCAACCACCTTGAAGCTTTCTTT
- TRBJ1-5 14 TRBD1 TRBV12-3/TRBV12-4 CASSLGQGIQPQHF TGTGCCAGCAGTTTGGGACAGGGCATTCAGCCCCAGCATTTT
- TRBJ1-1 14 TRBD1 TRBV4-3 CASGQDGRQGAAFF TGCGCCAGCGGCCAAGATGGCCGACAGGGGGCTGCTTTCTTT
- TRBJ1-5 15 - TRBV4-3 CASSQDVRGVQPQHF TGCGCCAGCAGCCAAGACGTCAGGGGAGTTCAGCCCCAGCATTTT
many TRBJ2-7 12 - TRBV7-9 CASSLESYEQYF TGTGCCAGCAGCTTGGAAAGCTACGAGCAGTACTTC
- TRBJ1-1 12 - TRBV12-3/TRBV12-4 CASSLRYSEAFF TGTGCCAGCAGTTTGAGGTATTCTGAAGCTTTCTTT
many TRBJ2-7 13 - TRBV12-3/TRBV12-4 CASSFAGWGEQYF TGTGCCAGCAGTTTCGCGGGGTGGGGAGAGCAGTACTTC
few TRBJ2-7 15 TRBD2 TRBV20-1 CSANPLAGVGYEQYF TGCAGTGCTAACCCCCTAGCGGGAGTTGGCTACGAGCAGTACTTC
- TRBJ2-1 17 TRBD2 TRBV5-1 CTSSWTSGSYVAAEQFF TGCACCAGCAGCTGGACTAGCGGGAGTTACGTCGCCGCTGAGCAGTTCTTC
many TRBJ2-3 16 - TRBV4-1 CASSQEGKGMVDTQYF TGCGCCAGCAGCCAAGAAGGGAAGGGGATGGTAGATACGCAGTATTTT
- TRBJ1-5 12 - TRBV7-9 CASGSLNQQQHF TGTGCCAGCGGGAGCCTTAATCAGCAACAGCATTTT
- TRBJ2-7 15 TRBD2 TRBV27 CASSWTSGSIYEQYF TGTGCCAGCAGTTGGACTAGCGGGAGTATCTACGAGCAGTACTTC
few TRBJ2-3 14 TRBD1 TRBV28 CASSLWGRGSAQYF TGTGCCAGCAGTTTATGGGGCAGGGGGTCTGCGCAGTATTTT
- TRBJ2-4 20 - TRBV23-1 CASSQSPQRVPSVAKNIQYF TGCGCCAGCAGTCAATCCCCTCAGAGAGTGCCCAGTGTAGCCAAAAACATTCAGTACTTC
many TRBJ1-1 13 - TRBV6-5 CASSYQMNTEAFF TGTGCCAGCAGTTACCAGATGAACACTGAAGCTTTCTTT
few TRBJ2-3 14 - TRBV2 CASRTTRNTDTQYF TGTGCCAGCAGGACGACCAGGAACACAGATACGCAGTATTTT
- TRBJ2-7 14 - TRBV30 CAWAGADNTYEQYF TGTGCCTGGGCCGGGGCGGACAATACCTACGAGCAGTACTTC
few TRBJ1-4 16 - TRBV3-1 CASSQDDKVANEKLFF TGTGCCAGCAGCCAAGATGATAAGGTGGCTAATGAAAAACTGTTTTTT
few TRBJ1-5 16 - TRBV9 CASSGGGGNSNQPQHF TGTGCCAGCAGCGGGGGCGGAGGCAATAGCAATCAGCCCCAGCATTTT
- TRBJ2-7 14 - TRBV6-5 CASSYHQGFYEQYF TGTGCCAGCAGTTATCATCAGGGGTTCTACGAGCAGTACTTC
- TRBJ2-7 12 TRBD1 TRBV19 CASSIRTGGQYF TGTGCCAGTAGTATACGGACAGGCGGGCAGTACTTC
many TRBJ2-5 15 - TRBV7-8 CASSLAEGGIETQYF TGTGCCAGCAGCTTAGCGGAAGGTGGGATAGAGACCCAGTACTTC
many TRBJ2-3 14 TRBD2 TRBV19 CASSISSGPDTQYF TGTGCCAGTAGTATATCTAGCGGCCCAGATACGCAGTATTTT
many TRBJ2-5 16 TRBD1 TRBV7-6 CASSSADRGFRETQYF TGTGCCAGCAGCTCGGCTGACAGGGGGTTTCGAGAGACCCAGTACTTC
many TRBJ2-3 17 - TRBV5-6 CASSLAGVATSTDTQYF TGTGCCAGCAGCTTGGCGGGAGTGGCTACGAGCACAGATACGCAGTATTTT
- TRBJ2-7 13 - TRBV20-1 CSASDGPSYEQYF TGCAGTGCTAGCGACGGGCCCTCCTACGAGCAGTACTTC
few TRBJ2-2 15 - TRBV5-5 CASSLGRDYAGELFF TGTGCCAGCAGCTTGGGCAGGGATTACGCCGGGGAGCTGTTTTTT
- TRBJ2-3 13 - TRBV18 CASSPPVDEARYF TGTGCCAGCTCACCACCGGTGGACGAAGCGCGGTATTTT